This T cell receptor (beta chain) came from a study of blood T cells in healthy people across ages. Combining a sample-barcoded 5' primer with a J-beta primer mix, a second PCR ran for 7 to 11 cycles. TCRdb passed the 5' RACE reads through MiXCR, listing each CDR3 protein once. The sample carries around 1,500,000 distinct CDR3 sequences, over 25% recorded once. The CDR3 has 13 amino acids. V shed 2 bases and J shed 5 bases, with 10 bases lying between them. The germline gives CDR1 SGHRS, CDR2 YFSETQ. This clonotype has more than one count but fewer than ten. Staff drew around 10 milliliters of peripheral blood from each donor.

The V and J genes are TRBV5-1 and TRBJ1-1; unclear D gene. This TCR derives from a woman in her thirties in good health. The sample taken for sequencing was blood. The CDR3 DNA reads TGCGCCAGCAGCTTTACAACACGGACTGAAGCTTTCTTT. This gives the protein CASSFTTRTEAFF.